A single sample gave rise to the 26 T cell receptor beta chains below, sequenced in a study of T cell responses to AZD1222 COVID-19 vaccine. Generated by immunoSEQ multiplex PCR, the TCRdb table keeps only in-frame clones and is missing some. Of about 110,000 clones listed, around 95% are singletons. Sequenced here: peripheral blood, sampled on day 0 of AZD1222 vaccination. These receptors came from an adult in good health.

The rearrangement links TRBV6-1 to TRBJ1-2, with TRBD1 matching over 8 bases. Germline trimming cut 3 bases from V and 2 bases from J; bases unmatched to any gene: 2. This CDR3 is 14 amino acids long. The germline gives CDR1 MNHNS, CDR2 SASEGT. CDR3 in amino acids: CASSEGQENYGYTF. The CDR3 DNA sequence: TGTGCCAGCAGTGAGGGACAGGAGAACTATGGCTACACCTTC.

This sequence joins TRBV19 and TRBJ2-6; 7 positions agree with TRBD1. This CDR3 has 20 residues. Germline assignment: CDR1 LNHDA and CDR2 SQIVND (reference sequence). The V gene end was trimmed by 4 bases and the J gene end by 0 bases; junction bases not matched to a gene: 15. CDR3 in amino acids: CASSRERDRAPTSGANVLTF. The CDR3 DNA reads TGTGCCAGTAGTAGGGAACGGGACAGAGCACCAACCTCTGGGGCCAACGTCCTGACTTTC.

CDR3 protein: CASSISRSYEQYF. The CDR3 DNA is TGTGCCAGTAGTATTTCCAGATCCTACGAGCAGTACTTC. The V call is TRBV19, the J call TRBJ2-7; no reliable D call. Trimming removed 3 bases at V and 1 base at J, with 7 bases between. CDR1 and CDR2 (germline): LNHDA, SQIVND (reference sequence). The CDR3 has 13 amino acids.

The chain carries TRBV6-5 and TRBJ1-4; D gene unclear. The CDR3 sequence is 14 residues long. The germline V gene encodes CDR1 MNHEY and CDR2 SVGAGI. The V end was cut by 7 bases, the J end by 5 bases, with 14 bases between. As DNA, the CDR3 is TGTGCCAGCACCTCCCCTCTGGGAAATGAAAAACTGTTTTTT. Its protein product is CASTSPLGNEKLFF.

Only a few counts were recorded for this clone. This chain uses TRBV6-5 with TRBJ2-1, with D possibly matching TRBD1 (5 bases). V was clipped by 6 bases and J by 1 base, with 7 bases between them. This CDR3 region has 13 residues. CDR1 is MNHEY and CDR2 is SVGAGI in the germline V gene. CDR3 nucleotides: TGTGCCAGCAGGGCAGGGTCCTACAATGAGCAGTTCTTC. Protein product: CASRAGSYNEQFF.

The gene calls are TRBV4-3 and TRBJ1-4; D is uncertain. Germline V CDR1 and CDR2: LGHNA, YSLEER. CDR3 size: 15 residues. Between the trimmed V and J ends, which lost 4 bases and 6 bases, there was a span of 15 bases. CDR3 residues: CASSLREHSDEKLFF. The CDR3 DNA is TGCGCCAGCAGCCTGCGGGAACACTCTGATGAAAAACTGTTTTTT.

The chain is built from TRBV7-8 and TRBJ1-6; tentative D call: TRBD1 (6 bases). Trimming removed 1 base from V and 1 base from J, with 17 bases in between. CDR1 SGHVS and CDR2 FQNEAQ come from the germline V gene. The CDR3 loop spans 19 amino acids. CDR3 DNA: TGTGCCAGCAGCTTAGTTGCCACAGGGTTAGGATCCTATAATTCACCCCTCCACTTT. Protein sequence: CASSLVATGLGSYNSPLHF.

The V gene is TRBV27, the J gene TRBJ1-6; no definite D call. With 5 bases removed from V and 7 bases from J, the gap between germline ends came to 9 bases. The CDR3 extends over 13 amino acids. The germline gives CDR1 MNHEY, CDR2 SMNVEV (reference sequence). CDR3 DNA: TGTGCCAGCAGTCGTCTTGGAAATTCACCCCTCCACTTT. Translating gives CASSRLGNSPLHF.

The gene calls are TRBV21-1 and TRBJ1-2; TRBD1, the table's D call, lacks a check against the DNA. TRBV21-1 is a pseudogene. The CDR3 covers 13 residues. CDR3 region: CASTEIQVRGYTF. Here the CDR3 DNA reads TGTGCCAGCACCGAGATACAGGTGCGGGGCTACACCTTC.

Only one count was recorded for this clone. The chain joins TRBV14 to TRBJ2-5; D might be TRBD1 or TRBD2, each matching 6 bases. Germline CDR1 reads SGHDN; CDR2 reads FVKESK. This CDR3 contains 12 residues. Trimming stripped 1 base from V and 10 bases from J, with 10 bases between. CDR3 bases: TGTGCCAGCAGCCAAGGGAGGGACAACCAGTACTTC. This translates into CASSQGRDNQYF.

The V gene is TRBV28, the J gene TRBJ2-1, with no clear D. The CDR3 is made up of 15 amino acids. The germline V gene encodes CDR1 MDHEN and CDR2 SYDVKM. Trimming cost V 3 bases and J 5 bases, with 14 bases left between them. CDR3 sequence: CASSFGADSDNEQFF. Here the CDR3 DNA reads TGTGCCAGCAGTTTTGGAGCCGACTCTGACAATGAGCAGTTCTTC.

The chain is built from TRBV11-3 and TRBJ1-4; possibly TRBD1 for D (5 bases). Trimming left V 5 bases short and J 5 bases short, with 15 bases between. CDR1 and CDR2 from the germline V gene are SGHNT and YENEEA. The length of the CDR3 is 15 residues. CDR3 nucleotide sequence: TGTGCCAGCAGCCGACGAAACGACAGAAATGAAAAACTGTTTTTT. Protein product: CASSRRNDRNEKLFF.

The V call is TRBV6-5, the J call TRBJ1-3; tentative D call: TRBD1 (6 bases). This CDR3 is 14 amino acids long. V gave up 7 bases and J gave up 6 bases, with 16 bases separating them. CDR1 is MNHEY, CDR2 SVGAGI, per germline. CDR3 nucleotide sequence: TGTGCCAGCACTACAGGGAAAATCGCAAACACCATATATTTT. This encodes CASTTGKIANTIYF.

The gene calls are TRBV19 and TRBJ1-5; possible D gene TRBD1, 5 bases. Germline V gene data show CDR1 as LNHDA and CDR2 as SQIVND (reference sequence). Trimming pared 1 base from V and 6 bases from J, leaving 10 bases between. CDR3 length: 14 amino acids. The CDR3: CASSIVRASQPQHF. DNA of the CDR3: TGTGCCAGTAGTATAGTCAGGGCGTCTCAGCCCCAGCATTTT.

The rearrangement links TRBV5-4 to TRBJ2-3; TRBD2 matches at 7 bases. The V gene end was trimmed by 2 bases and the J gene end by 0 bases; junction bases not matched to a gene: 9. The CDR3 totals 17 residues. The germline CDR1 and CDR2 sequences are SGHNT and YYREEE (reference sequence). The CDR3 bases are TGTGCCAGCAGCTTAAGGCAGATCGGGGGGAGCACAGATACGCAGTATTTT. It yields the protein CASSLRQIGGSTDTQYF.

The J gene is TRBJ2-3, the V gene TRBV5-6; D gene ambiguous. Germline assignment: CDR1 SGHDT and CDR2 YYEEEE. The CDR3 is made up of 12 amino acids. The ends were cut back, 3 bases at V and 8 bases at J, with 10 bases in the middle. The CDR3 reads CASSSGATTQYF. The CDR3 coding sequence is TGTGCCAGCAGCTCCGGCGCGACTACGCAGTATTTT.

This clone was counted between two and nine times. The chain joins TRBV27 to TRBJ2-5, with 9 bases fitting TRBD2. The germline V gene encodes CDR1 MNHEY and CDR2 SMNVEV (reference sequence). The CDR3 length is 15 residues. The V gene end was trimmed by 8 bases and the J gene end by 3 bases; junction bases not matched to a gene: 10. CDR3 sequence reads: CASGAGGQGEETQYF. The CDR3 region has the DNA TGTGCCAGCGGAGCGGGAGGTCAGGGGGAAGAGACCCAGTACTTC.

The chain uses TRBV7-2 and TRBJ2-3, with D possibly being TRBD2 (6 bases). The CDR3 runs 15 residues. Germline V gives CDR1 SGHTA, CDR2 FQGNSA. Trimming left V 4 bases short and J 5 bases short, with 16 bases between. As DNA, the CDR3 is TGTGCCAGCAGCTCAACCTGGGGAGGTCTAGATACGCAGTATTTT. It specifies CASSSTWGGLDTQYF.

This sequence joins TRBV21-1 and TRBJ1-5. TRBV21-1 corresponds to a pseudogene. The CDR3 has 12 amino acids. Here the CDR3 DNA reads TGTGCCAGGGAGCGTTTGGGGCAGCCCCAGCATTTT. The encoded protein is CARERLGQPQHF.

In this sample, this clone turned up once. V is TRBV11-2 and J is TRBJ2-1; 11 nucleotides agree with TRBD2. Germline V lookup: CDR1 SGHAT, CDR2 FQNNGV. Trimming cost V 3 bases and J 7 bases; bases outside gene matches: 5. This CDR3 is built from 15 residues. The CDR3 sequence is CASSFTSGSQNEQFF. As DNA, the CDR3 is TGTGCCAGCAGCTTTACTAGCGGGAGTCAAAATGAGCAGTTCTTC.

Only one count was recorded for this clone. V usage is TRBV7-8 and J usage is TRBJ2-3, with 15 bases identical to TRBD2. This CDR3 spans 17 amino acids. The ends lost 5 bases at V and 5 bases at J; junction bases unmatched: 8. Germline values: CDR1 SGHVS, CDR2 FQNEAQ. The CDR3 coding sequence is TGTGCCAGCAGCCCTAGGACTAGCGGGAGGGTTGGAGATACGCAGTATTTT. Its protein is CASSPRTSGRVGDTQYF.

The chain combines TRBV6-5 with TRBJ1-1, with a tentative D call TRBD1 (5 bases). This CDR3 is 13 amino acids long. CDR1 and CDR2 from the germline V gene are MNHEY and SVGAGI. V shed 5 bases and J shed 0 bases, with 7 bases lying between them. In DNA form, the CDR3 reads TGTGCCAGCAGTAGGGGTCTGAACACTGAAGCTTTCTTT. The encoded protein is CASSRGLNTEAFF.

The CDR3 nucleotides are TGTGCCAGTAGTACCGCCGGGACTTATTACGAGCAGTACTTC. Encoded protein: CASSTAGTYYEQYF. The chain is built from TRBV19 and TRBJ2-7; D is possibly TRBD2 (6 bases). From germline, CDR1 is LNHDA and CDR2 SQIVND (reference sequence). The V gene lost 4 bases and the J gene lost 4 bases, with 14 bases spanning the gap. The CDR3 runs to 14 residues.

The gene calls are TRBV27 and TRBJ2-3; D uncertain. The CDR3 length is 13 residues. V was shortened by 6 bases and J by 0 bases, with 7 bases between the two germline ends. Germline CDR1 reads MNHEY; CDR2 reads SMNVEV (reference sequence). The CDR3 region has the DNA TGTGCCAGCAGCCAGGCGAGCACAGATACGCAGTATTTT. Encoded protein: CASSQASTDTQYF.

The rearrangement joins TRBV2 to TRBJ1-2; the D gene is possibly TRBD1 (5 bases). This CDR3 spans 11 amino acids. Trimming stripped 8 bases from V and 3 bases from J, with 7 bases between. Germline CDR1 SNHLY, CDR2 FYNNEI. The CDR3 is CASAGHYGYTF. As DNA, the CDR3 is TGTGCCAGCGCAGGGCACTATGGCTACACCTTC.

This rearrangement joins TRBV6-5 to TRBJ1-2; TRBD1 aligns across 8 bases. With 5 bases clipped from V and 4 bases from J, the junction kept 6 bases outside the gene matches. The CDR3 length is 14 residues. Per germline, CDR1 MNHEY and CDR2 SVGAGI. The CDR3 bases are TGTGCCAGCAGTAAGACAGGGGAGGTCTATGGCTACACCTTC. Protein sequence: CASSKTGEVYGYTF.